This passage covers 5 T cell receptor beta chains from one sample sequenced in a study of cytotoxic CD8 clonotypes in ibrutinib-treated CLL. Here immunoSEQ multiplex PCR was the method, and the copy in TCRdb shows in-frame clones only, minus some. The profile shows about 200,000 clones, 75% to 80% of them singletons. The starting material was PBMCs, obtained after 12 months of ibrutinib treatment. Receptor source: a human donor with chronic lymphocytic leukemia.

The chain carries TRBV14 and TRBJ1-1; TRBD1 matches at 8 bases. V was pared by 4 bases and J by 5 bases, with 15 bases of the junction left unmatched. The CDR3 consists of 17 residues. Germline loops: CDR1 SGHDN, CDR2 FVKESK. The DNA for the CDR3 is TGTGCCAGCAGCCCACCGGGGGTCAGGGGGCTTAGTACTGAAGCTTTCTTT. As protein: CASSPPGVRGLSTEAFF.

The chain links TRBV5-1 to TRBJ1-2; 7 nucleotides agree with TRBD1. Germline lookup yields CDR1 SGHRS and CDR2 YFSETQ. The CDR3 runs to 18 residues. Germline trimming cut 3 bases from V and 2 bases from J; bases unmatched to any gene: 16. The CDR3 here is CASSYDPGQHPLNYGYTF. Written as DNA, the CDR3 is TGCGCCAGCAGCTACGATCCGGGACAGCACCCCTTAAACTATGGCTACACCTTC.

This sequence joins TRBV7-6 and TRBJ1-6; weak D call: TRBD1 (5 bases). V lost 2 bases, J lost 0 bases, and 11 bases lay in between. This CDR3 region has 17 residues. The germline V gene has CDR1 SGHVS and CDR2 FNYEAQ. CDR3 amino acids: CASSLRDPSSYNSPLHF. CDR3 bases: TGTGCCAGCAGCTTACGGGACCCGAGCTCCTATAATTCACCCCTCCACTTT.

As regards this clone: Other DNA sequences within the sample encode an identical CDR3. This sequence joins TRBV7-9 and TRBJ2-5; 7 bases are shared with TRBD1. CDR1 is SEHNR, CDR2 FQNEAQ, per germline (reference sequence). The CDR3 spans 14 residues. Unmatched junction bases numbered 4, after V lost 5 bases and J lost 1 base. CDR3 amino acids: CASSLSGGQETQYF. The CDR3 DNA follows: TGTGCCAGCAGCCTCTCAGGGGGCCAAGAGACCCAGTACTTC.

The chain couples TRBV5-1 to TRBJ1-4; no reliable D call. The ends were cut back, 4 bases at V and 0 bases at J, with 13 bases in the middle. The germline CDR1 and CDR2 sequences are SGHRS and YFSETQ. This CDR3 is built from 16 residues. The CDR3: CASSLGRVTTNEKLFF. CDR3 in DNA: TGCGCCAGCAGCCTAGGACGGGTTACAACTAATGAAAAACTGTTTTTT. Based on the CDR3 plus reference TRBV5-1 and TRBJ1-4, the full variable domain is KAGVTQTPRYLIKTRGQQVTLSCSPISGHRSVSWYQQTPGQGLQFLFEYFSETQRNKGNFPGRFSGRQFSNSRSEMNVSTLELGDSALYLCASSLGRVTTNEKLFFGSGTQLSVL.